Listed here are 22 T cell receptor beta chains from one sample, sequenced in a study of CD8 T cells in Susac syndrome. Random-hexamer reverse transcription was applied to roughly 0.5 to 1 ug RNA. MiXCR, run by TCRdb on the immunoSEQ multiplex PCR reads, gives a single entry per CDR3 protein. The repertoire has about 100,000 distinct CDR3 sequences, approximately 95% of them found once; the top ten carry 0.3%. The sequenced sample consisted of CD8+ T cells from PBMCs. The receptor set was obtained from a human donor with Susac syndrome.

This chain connects TRBV23-1 to TRBJ2-1; D might be TRBD1 or TRBD2, each matching 5 bases. TRBV23-1 is labeled an ORF, and its function is uncertain. CDR3 length: 9 amino acids. Between the trimmed V and J ends, which lost 6 bases and 14 bases, there was a span of 8 bases. CDR3 sequence reads: CASRRDEFF. The CDR3 DNA follows: TGCGCCAGCAGACGGGACGAGTTCTTC.

This clonotype has a single count. The rearrangement links TRBV15 to TRBJ2-2; perhaps D is TRBD1 or TRBD2 (5 bases each). Trimming took 1 base from V and 0 from J, leaving 9 bases between them. Per the germline V gene, CDR1 is LNHNV and CDR2 is YYDKDF (reference sequence). CDR3 length: 16 amino acids. CDR3 nucleotide sequence: TGTGCCACCAGCAGAGCCGGGACGGCGAACACCGGGGAGCTGTTTTTT. It yields the protein CATSRAGTANTGELFF.

This CDR3 is CSARSDTDTQYF. CDR3 nucleotide sequence: TGCAGTGCTAGAAGTGACACAGATACGCAGTATTTT. This chain uses TRBV20-1 with TRBJ2-3; no clear D gene. The V end lost 2 bases, the J end lost 2 bases, and 5 bases lay between the germline ends. The germline V gene has CDR1 DFQATT and CDR2 SNEGSKA (reference sequence). The CDR3 runs to 12 residues.

The chain has TRBV11-2 and TRBJ1-1; unclear D gene. Trimming removed 5 bases from V and 1 base from J, with 11 bases in between. CDR3 length equals 14 residues. Germline-derived CDR1 and CDR2 are SGHAT and FQNNGV. The CDR3 protein is CASSHGRANTEAFF. The CDR3 DNA reads as TGTGCCAGCAGCCACGGACGGGCGAACACTGAAGCTTTCTTT.

V gene TRBV20-1 combines with J gene TRBJ1-2, with a possible D match to TRBD1 (5 bases). The CDR3 has 15 residues. Trimming pared 2 bases from V and 1 base from J, leaving 14 bases between. CDR1 and CDR2 from the germline V gene are DFQATT and SNEGSKA (reference sequence). The DNA of the CDR3 is TGCAGTGCTAGATTGGGGGACCTAGATAACTATGGCTACACCTTC. This translates into CSARLGDLDNYGYTF.

This chain links TRBV7-9 with TRBJ2-5, with D possibly TRBD2 on 7 matching bases. The CDR3 consists of 14 residues. The germline V gene encodes CDR1 SEHNR and CDR2 FQNEAQ (reference sequence). V lost 5 bases and J 4 bases, leaving 14 bases between the germline ends. CDR3 residues: CASSRGGAGETQYF. In nucleotides, the CDR3 is TGTGCCAGCAGCCGCGGGGGCGCTGGAGAGACCCAGTACTTC.

The chain recombines TRBV3-1 with TRBJ2-3, with D maybe TRBD2 (5 bases). The germline V gene has CDR1 LGHDT and CDR2 YNNKEL (reference sequence). The V and J ends lost 4 bases and 1 base respectively, with 12 bases between them. The CDR3 runs 15 residues. CDR3: CASSLNSARTDTQYF. The CDR3 nucleotides are TGTGCCAGCAGCCTGAATAGCGCCCGCACAGATACGCAGTATTTT.

The chain links TRBV19 to TRBJ2-1, with D possibly being TRBD2 (5 bases). Germline CDR1 and CDR2: LNHDA and SQIVND (reference sequence). The CDR3 is 14 amino acids. V was trimmed by 5 bases and J by 0 bases, leaving 8 bases between them. The DNA for the CDR3 is TGTGCCAGTAGTTGGCGGGTCTCCTACAATGAGCAGTTCTTC. Amino acids: CASSWRVSYNEQFF.

DNA for the CDR3: TGTGCCAGCAGTTTGGGGGCAGATACGCAGTATTTT. This gives the protein CASSLGADTQYF. The V call is TRBV12-3 or TRBV12-4, the J call TRBJ2-3; D could derive from TRBD1 or TRBD2 (5 bases each). Trimming took off 3 bases at V and 4 bases at J, with 5 bases between the two ends. The CDR3 has 12 residues.

The chain joins TRBV3-1 to TRBJ1-2, with a possible D match to TRBD1 (5 bases). The CDR3 covers 13 residues. Germline CDR1 is LGHDT and CDR2 is YNNKEL (reference sequence). V was shortened by 4 bases and J by 8 bases, with 14 bases between the two germline ends. Written as DNA, the CDR3 is TGTGCCAGCAGCCTCGACGGGGCTATGGGCTACACCTTC. Protein: CASSLDGAMGYTF. The full variable domain, completed using reference TRBV3-1 and TRBJ1-2, is DTAVSQTPKYLVTQMGNDKSIKCEQNLGHDTMYWYKQDSKKFLKIMFSYNNKELIINETVPNRFSPKSPDKAHLNLHINSLELGDSAVYFCASSLDGAMGYTFGSGTRLTVV.

V and J are TRBV7-8 and TRBJ2-5; TRBD1 is a possible D gene (6 bases). The CDR3 extends over 14 amino acids. V dropped 2 bases and J dropped 2 bases, with 9 bases sitting between them. Per germline, CDR1 SGHVS and CDR2 FQNEAQ. Written as DNA, the CDR3 is TGTGCCAGCAGCTTAAGGGGGTTACAAGAGACCCAGTACTTC. It yields the protein CASSLRGLQETQYF.

The chain has TRBV20-1 and TRBJ1-1; 7 nucleotides align to TRBD1. Losses at the gene ends were 3 bases for V and 4 bases for J; bases not matched to a gene: 8. In germline, CDR1 is DFQATT, CDR2 SNEGSKA (reference sequence). This CDR3 has 14 residues. DNA for the CDR3: TGCAGTGCTAGGCAACAGGGGACGGGCACTGAAGCTTTCTTT. Amino acids: CSARQQGTGTEAFF.

This chain links TRBV24-1 with TRBJ2-1; weak D call: TRBD1 (5 bases). There are 13 residues in the CDR3. Germline values: CDR1 KGHDR, CDR2 SFDVKD. Trimming removed 9 bases from V and 6 bases from J, with 14 bases in between. The CDR3 protein is CATSAGIANEQFF. CDR3 coding DNA: TGTGCCACCTCGGCAGGGATCGCCAATGAGCAGTTCTTC.

V usage is TRBV6-2 or TRBV6-3 and J usage is TRBJ2-4; D unresolved. There are 15 residues in the CDR3. Germline CDR1 and CDR2: MNHEY and SVGEGT. V was pared by 7 bases and J by 0 bases, with 13 bases between. The CDR3 DNA sequence: TGTGCCAGCACCGTGAACCGGGTAGCCAAAAACATTCAGTACTTC. This sequence encodes CASTVNRVAKNIQYF.

The J gene is TRBJ2-7, the V gene TRBV13; TRBD2 aligns across 13 bases. Germline V lookup: CDR1 PRHDT, CDR2 FYEKMQ (reference sequence). The CDR3 covers 14 residues. V lost 4 bases to trimming and J lost 4 bases; unmatched junction nucleotides: 1. CDR3 coding DNA: TGTGCCAGCAGCTCGACTAGCGGGAGGTACGAGCAGTACTTC. Its translation: CASSSTSGRYEQYF.

The chain joins TRBV4-1 to TRBJ2-2; 7 bases fit TRBD2. The CDR3 covers 15 residues. The germline CDR1 and CDR2 sequences are MGHRA and YSYEKL. The junction had 7 bases not matched to a gene; V was cut back by 1 base and J by 8 bases. The CDR3 is CASSQGASGAGELFF. Written as DNA, the CDR3 is TGCGCCAGCAGCCAAGGGGCTAGCGGTGCGGGGGAGCTGTTTTTT.

V usage is TRBV12-3 or TRBV12-4 and J usage is TRBJ2-7, with D perhaps TRBD2 (5 bases). V shed 7 bases and J shed 3 bases, with 13 bases lying between them. This CDR3 region has 13 residues. The DNA for the CDR3 is TGTGCCAGCACCCCGGGAACCCTCTACGAGCAGTACTTC. This encodes CASTPGTLYEQYF.

V usage is TRBV9 and J usage is TRBJ2-7, with 15 bases matching TRBD2. V shed 4 bases and J 4 bases; nucleotides not matched to a gene: 3. The CDR3 length is 15 residues. CDR1 is SGDLS and CDR2 is YYNGEE in the germline V gene. The CDR3 spells CASSPGLAGGYEQYF. In nucleotides, the CDR3 is TGTGCCAGCAGCCCGGGACTAGCGGGGGGATACGAGCAGTACTTC. The entire variable domain, with the rest obtained from reference TRBV9 and TRBJ2-7, is as follows: DSGVTQTPKHLITATGQRVTLRCSPRSGDLSVYWYQQSLDQGLQFLIQYYNGEERAKGNILERFSAQQFPDLHSELNLSSLELGDSALYFCASSPGLAGGYEQYFGPGTRLTVT.

The chain links TRBV29-1 to TRBJ1-2, with D unresolved. Germline assignment: CDR1 SQVTM and CDR2 ANQGSEA. This CDR3 has 11 residues. The V and J ends lost 3 bases and 6 bases respectively, with 8 bases between them. This CDR3 is CSVEVADGYTF. In DNA form, the CDR3 reads TGCAGCGTTGAGGTTGCAGATGGCTACACCTTC.

The CDR3 is CASKFVGTEAFF. The CDR3 region has the DNA TGTGCCAGTAAATTCGTGGGCACTGAAGCTTTCTTT. V usage is TRBV19 and J usage is TRBJ1-1; D not resolved. The germline CDR1 and CDR2 sequences are LNHDA and SQIVND (reference sequence). V was clipped by 7 bases and J by 4 bases, with 10 bases between them. The CDR3 covers 12 residues.

The chain joins TRBV5-6 to TRBJ1-3; D might be TRBD1 (6 bases). The CDR3 is 15 amino acids. V lost 1 base and J 2 bases, leaving 10 bases between the germline ends. Germline CDR1 and CDR2: SGHDT and YYEEEE. For the CDR3, the DNA is TGTGCCAGCAGCTTGTCCGGGGACACTGGAAACACCATATATTTT. Translating it yields CASSLSGDTGNTIYF.

The J gene is TRBJ2-5, the V gene TRBV18; D may be TRBD1 (5 bases). The CDR3 covers 13 residues. The germline V gene encodes CDR1 KGHSH and CDR2 LQKENI. Trimming removed 6 bases from V and 2 bases from J, with 10 bases in between. The CDR3 region has the DNA TGTGCCAGCTCCCAGGGCTTACAAGAGACCCAGTACTTC. Residues: CASSQGLQETQYF.